The source of this T cell receptor (beta chain) is a study of Ad26.COV2.S vaccination and SARS-CoV-2 variants. Study-level results: Vaccine recipients posted higher spike-specific TCR breadth than their placebo counterparts. Analyses of TCR breadth and depth may have underestimated total T cell responses.

The CDR3 sequence is 15 residues long. Between the trimmed V and J ends, which lost 2 bases and 4 bases, there was a span of 11 bases. CDR1 is MNHNS and CDR2 is SASEGT in the germline V gene. Comment on this clone: Its target is not known.

Repertoires were generated with immunoSEQ multiplex PCR, while TCRdb's copy carries only in-frame clones and drops some. The table shows about 400,000 clones, with approximately 90% occurring only once. Documented treatment: about 20 received Ad26.COV2.S at low or high dose, single or two shots; roughly 5 received placebo; per-sample allocation not given. The samples were gathered on day 63 after the first injection of vaccine or placebo. The V call is TRBV6-1, the J call TRBJ1-4; D gene unclear. This receptor was obtained from a person aged 18-65 years who received the Ad26.COV2.S COVID-19 vaccine or a placebo. This specimen consisted of peripheral blood, obtained in a trial of Ad26.COV2.S vaccine versus placebo. CDR3 sequence: CASSEYGSYNEKLFF. The CDR3 nucleotides are TGTGCCAGCAGTGAATATGGCAGTTATAATGAAAAACTGTTTTTT.